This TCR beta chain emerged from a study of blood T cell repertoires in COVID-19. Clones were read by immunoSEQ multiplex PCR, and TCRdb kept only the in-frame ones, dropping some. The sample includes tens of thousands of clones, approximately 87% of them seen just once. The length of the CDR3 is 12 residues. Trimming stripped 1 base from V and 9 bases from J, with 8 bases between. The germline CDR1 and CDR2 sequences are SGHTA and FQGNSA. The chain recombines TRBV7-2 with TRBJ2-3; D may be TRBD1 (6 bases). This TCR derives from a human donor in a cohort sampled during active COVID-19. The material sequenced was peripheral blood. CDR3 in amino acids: CASSLVGGTQYF. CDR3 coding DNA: TGTGCCAGCAGCTTAGTTGGGGGCACGCAGTATTTT. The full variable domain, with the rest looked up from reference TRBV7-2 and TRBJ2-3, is GAGVSQSPSNKVTEKGKDVELRCDPISGHTALYWYRQSLGQGLEFLIYFQGNSAPDKSGLPSDRFSAERTGGSVSTLTIQRTQQEDSAVYLCASSLVGGTQYFGPGTRLTVL.